This TCR beta chain was observed in a study of cytomegalovirus exposure and HLA in healthy donors. Study-level points and caveats: What a later analysis showed was that several of the most significant clusters appeared linked to common viral pathogens. Through in vitro validation, three CMV-associated chains were shown to be specific for CMV antigens.

Concerning this clone: Its antigen is as yet unknown.

The CDR3 loop spans 15 amino acids. Deletions cut 5 bases from V and 0 bases from J, with 12 bases between. Primers for the PCR totalled 60 Vbeta and 13 Jbeta. Only in-frame clones appear in the TCRdb table, and some are missing; sequencing was by immunoSEQ multiplex PCR. The sample lists some 170,000 clones, nearly 80% occurring once. This sequence joins TRBV5-3 and TRBJ2-1; perhaps TRBD2 as D (5 bases). Being an ORF, TRBV5-3 has a function that is uncertain. The sample consisted of PBMCs. The clonotype was recovered from a man between 40 and 49 years old in good health and CMV-seropositive. CDR3 in amino acids: CARRNSASSYNEQFF. In nucleotides, the CDR3 is TGTGCCAGAAGGAATAGCGCCTCCTCCTACAATGAGCAGTTCTTC.